A selection of T cell receptor beta chains follows, all from one sample in a study of cytomegalovirus exposure and HLA in healthy donors. Assay: immunoSEQ multiplex PCR; the TCRdb copy retains only in-frame clones and omits some. Of fewer than 200,000 clones detected, roughly 71% appear once; the ten largest clones hold 2.5% to 3.5%. What was sequenced was PBMCs. The receptor source for this set is a woman aged 50 to 65 in good health and CMV-seropositive. Each CDR3 is given with its conserved first and last residue. D genes are given only for firm matches. Part of the rows lack a size; the others show once, few, many or a class for expanded clones.

D gene,V gene,clone size,J gene,CDR3 DNA,CDR3 protein
-,TRBV4-1,-,TRBJ1-1,TGCGCCAGCAGCCAGGGGCGACTGAGCACTGAAGCTTTCTTT,CASSQGRLSTEAFF
-,TRBV6-1,-,TRBJ2-5,TGTGCCAGCAGCTTTCACCACGGGTCGGAGACCCAGTACTTC,CASSFHHGSETQYF
-,TRBV6-6,few,TRBJ1-2,TGTGCCAGCATTTCAGGAGGAGTAGGCTATGGCTACACCTTC,CASISGGVGYGYTF
TRBD1,TRBV9,few,TRBJ1-4,TGTGCCAGCAGCGGTGACAGGGGTATTGAAAAACTGTTTTTT,CASSGDRGIEKLFF
-,TRBV6-6,-,TRBJ1-3,TGTGCCAGCAGTCTCAGCGGCCTTCCGGGAAACACCATATATTTT,CASSLSGLPGNTIYF
TRBD1,TRBV2,-,TRBJ1-2,TGTGCCAGCAGCGCAGGACAGGGGGCCTATGGCTACACCTTC,CASSAGQGAYGYTF
-,TRBV5-1,-,TRBJ1-1,TGCGCCAGCAGCTTGAGGGGGAACACTGAAGCTTTCTTT,CASSLRGNTEAFF
TRBD1,TRBV6-6,-,TRBJ1-1,TGTGCCAGCAGTTACTCGGGGACAGGGTCGGACACTGAAGCTTTCTTT,CASSYSGTGSDTEAFF
-,TRBV5-1,-,TRBJ2-3,TGCGCCAGCCGTACCGGGGGGCATCCTAGCACAGATACGCAGTATTTT,CASRTGGHPSTDTQYF
TRBD1,TRBV7-2,-,TRBJ1-5,TGTGCCAGCAGCCCGGACTCAGGGGGACAGCCCCAGCATTTT,CASSPDSGGQPQHF
-,TRBV5-1,-,TRBJ2-7,TGCGCCAGCAGCTTGGAGCCACCCTTTGGCGAGCAGTACTTC,CASSLEPPFGEQYF
TRBD2,TRBV10-3,-,TRBJ2-5,TGTGCCATCAGTGAGTCGACTAGCGGGGCCGTAGTCGGGGAGACCCAGTACTTC,CAISESTSGAVVGETQYF
-,TRBV2,-,TRBJ1-2,TGTGCCAGCAGTGATAGTCAGGTCTGTGACTACACCTTC,CASSDSQVCDYTF
TRBD2,TRBV7-2,-,TRBJ2-7,TGTGCCAGCAGCCGGGGATCGAGCGGGGGACTAGGGGAGCAGTACTTC,CASSRGSSGGLGEQYF
TRBD1,TRBV11-2,-,TRBJ1-4,TGTGCCAGCAGCTTCGGACAGGGCAGAGAAAAACTGTTTTTT,CASSFGQGREKLFF
TRBD1,TRBV4-1,-,TRBJ1-2,TGCGCCAGCAGCCAAGATTGGGACAGGGGCGATGGCTACACCTTC,CASSQDWDRGDGYTF
-,TRBV20-1,-,TRBJ1-2,TGCAGTGCAAAAACAGATGCTGGCTACACCTTC,CSAKTDAGYTF